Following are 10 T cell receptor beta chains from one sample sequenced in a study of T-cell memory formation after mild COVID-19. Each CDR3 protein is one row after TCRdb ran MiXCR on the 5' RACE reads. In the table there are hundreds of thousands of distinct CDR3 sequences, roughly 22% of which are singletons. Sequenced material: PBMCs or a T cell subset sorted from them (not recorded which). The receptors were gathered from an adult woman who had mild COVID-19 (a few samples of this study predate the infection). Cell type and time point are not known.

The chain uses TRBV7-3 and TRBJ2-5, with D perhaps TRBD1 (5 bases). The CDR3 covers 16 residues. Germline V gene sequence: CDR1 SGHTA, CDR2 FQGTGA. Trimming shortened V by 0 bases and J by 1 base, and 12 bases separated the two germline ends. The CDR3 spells CASSLTGRYFQETQYF. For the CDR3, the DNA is TGTGCCAGCAGCTTAACGGGGCGGTACTTCCAAGAGACCCAGTACTTC.

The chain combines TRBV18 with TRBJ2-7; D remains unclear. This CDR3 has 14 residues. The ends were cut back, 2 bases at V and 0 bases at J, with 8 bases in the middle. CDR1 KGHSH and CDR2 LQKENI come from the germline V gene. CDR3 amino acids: CASSPDFSSYEQYF. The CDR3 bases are TGTGCCAGCTCACCAGACTTTAGCTCCTACGAGCAGTACTTC.

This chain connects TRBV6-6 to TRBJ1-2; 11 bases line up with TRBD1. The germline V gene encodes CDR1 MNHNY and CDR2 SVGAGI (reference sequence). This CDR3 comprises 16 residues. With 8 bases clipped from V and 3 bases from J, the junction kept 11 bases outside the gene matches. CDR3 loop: CASGPQRTGGDYGYTF. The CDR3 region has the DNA TGTGCCAGCGGGCCTCAGAGGACAGGGGGCGACTATGGCTACACCTTC.

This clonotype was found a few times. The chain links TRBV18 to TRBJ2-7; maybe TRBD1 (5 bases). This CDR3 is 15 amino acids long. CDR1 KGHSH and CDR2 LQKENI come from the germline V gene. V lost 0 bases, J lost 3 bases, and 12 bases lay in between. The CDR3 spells CASSPPASQGYEQYF. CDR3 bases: TGTGCCAGCTCACCACCCGCGAGCCAGGGCTACGAGCAGTACTTC.

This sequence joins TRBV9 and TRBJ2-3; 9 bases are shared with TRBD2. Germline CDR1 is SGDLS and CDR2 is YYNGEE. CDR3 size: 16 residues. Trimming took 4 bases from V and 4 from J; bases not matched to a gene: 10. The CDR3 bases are TGTGCCAGCAGCCCCAGCGGCGGGGGGGCCGCAGATACGCAGTATTTT. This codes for CASSPSGGGAADTQYF. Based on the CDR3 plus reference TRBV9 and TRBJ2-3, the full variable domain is DSGVTQTPKHLITATGQRVTLRCSPRSGDLSVYWYQQSLDQGLQFLIQYYNGEERAKGNILERFSAQQFPDLHSELNLSSLELGDSALYFCASSPSGGGAADTQYFGPGTRLTVL.

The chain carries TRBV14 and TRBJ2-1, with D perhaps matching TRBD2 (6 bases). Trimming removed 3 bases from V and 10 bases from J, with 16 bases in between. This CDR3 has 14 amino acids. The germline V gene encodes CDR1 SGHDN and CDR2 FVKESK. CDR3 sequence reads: CASSQTGVRMEQFF. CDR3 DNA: TGTGCCAGCAGCCAGACGGGAGTTAGGATGGAGCAGTTCTTC.

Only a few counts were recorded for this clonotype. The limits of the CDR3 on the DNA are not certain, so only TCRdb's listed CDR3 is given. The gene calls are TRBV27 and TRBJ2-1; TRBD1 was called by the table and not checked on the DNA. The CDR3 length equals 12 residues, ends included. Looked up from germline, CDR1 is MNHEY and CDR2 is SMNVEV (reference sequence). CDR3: CASSFGTGALFF.

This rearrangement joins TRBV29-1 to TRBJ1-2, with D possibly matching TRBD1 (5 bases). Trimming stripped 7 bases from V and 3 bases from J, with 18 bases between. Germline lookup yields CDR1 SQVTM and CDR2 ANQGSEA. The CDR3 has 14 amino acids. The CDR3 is CSAMGEGQDYGYTF. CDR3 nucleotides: TGCAGCGCAATGGGGGAGGGGCAGGACTATGGCTACACCTTC.

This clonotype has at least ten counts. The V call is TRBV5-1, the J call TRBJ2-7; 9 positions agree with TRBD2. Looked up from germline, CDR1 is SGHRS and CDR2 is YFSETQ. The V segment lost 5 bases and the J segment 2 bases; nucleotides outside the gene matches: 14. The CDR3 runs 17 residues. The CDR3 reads CASRTTPGLAETYEQYF. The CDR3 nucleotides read TGCGCCAGCAGAACTACTCCGGGACTAGCCGAGACCTACGAGCAGTACTTC.

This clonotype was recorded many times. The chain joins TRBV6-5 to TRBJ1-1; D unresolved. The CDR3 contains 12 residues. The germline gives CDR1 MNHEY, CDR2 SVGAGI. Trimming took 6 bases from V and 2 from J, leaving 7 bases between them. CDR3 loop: CASSPSNTEAFF. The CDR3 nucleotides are TGTGCCAGCAGCCCCTCAAACACTGAAGCTTTCTTT.